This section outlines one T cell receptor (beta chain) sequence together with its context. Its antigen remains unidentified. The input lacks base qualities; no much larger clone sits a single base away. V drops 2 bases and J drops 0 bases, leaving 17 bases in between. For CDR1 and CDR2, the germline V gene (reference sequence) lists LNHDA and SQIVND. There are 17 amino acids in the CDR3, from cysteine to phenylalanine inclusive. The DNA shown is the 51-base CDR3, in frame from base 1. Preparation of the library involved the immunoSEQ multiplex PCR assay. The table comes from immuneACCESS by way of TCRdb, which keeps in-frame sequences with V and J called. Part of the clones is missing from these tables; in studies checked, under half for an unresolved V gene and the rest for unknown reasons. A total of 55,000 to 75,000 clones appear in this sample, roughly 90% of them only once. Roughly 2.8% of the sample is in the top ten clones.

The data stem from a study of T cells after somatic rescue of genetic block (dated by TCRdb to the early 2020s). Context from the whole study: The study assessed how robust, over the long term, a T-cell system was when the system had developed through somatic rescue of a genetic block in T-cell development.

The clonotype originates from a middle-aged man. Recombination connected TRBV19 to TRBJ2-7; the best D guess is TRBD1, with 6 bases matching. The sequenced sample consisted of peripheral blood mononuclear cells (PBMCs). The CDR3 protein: CASSIPRTGLSSYEQYF. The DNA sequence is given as TGTGCCAGTAGTATACCCCGTACAGGGTTAAGCTCCTACGAGCAGTACTTC.